Following are 9 T cell receptor beta chains from one sample sequenced in a study of identical twins. From the 5' RACE reads, TCRdb called clonotypes with MiXCR, one entry per CDR3 protein. There are about 700,000 distinct CDR3 sequences in the sample; 8.5% to 9.5% occur only once, and around 0.95% lies in the top ten. The sample also formed part of further work on yellow fever vaccine responses in identical twins.

Sequencing was performed on PBMCs. These TCRs come from a woman between 18 and 30 years old in good health.

This clonotype was counted a few times. This chain uses TRBV5-4 with TRBJ1-2; no clear D. Germline-derived CDR1 and CDR2 are SGHNT and YYREEE (reference sequence). The length of the CDR3 is 14 residues. Trimming removed 4 bases at V and 5 bases at J, with 15 bases between. This CDR3 is CASSTRFERYGYTF. The CDR3, as DNA: TGTGCCAGCAGCACCCGCTTTGAACGGTATGGCTACACCTTC.

V and J are TRBV4-3 and TRBJ2-2, with TRBD2 identical over 10 bases. Germline loops: CDR1 LGHNA, CDR2 YSLEER. V was pared by 4 bases and J by 4 bases, with 9 bases of the junction left unmatched. This CDR3 contains 17 residues. DNA for the CDR3: TGCGCCAGCAGCCCCCAAGTGGCTAGCGGGGGCACCGGGGAGCTGTTTTTT. Amino acid sequence: CASSPQVASGGTGELFF.

This clonotype was observed at least ten times. The chain employs TRBV12-3 or TRBV12-4 and TRBJ2-2; no clear D. V lost 8 bases and J 4 bases, leaving 11 bases between the germline ends. This CDR3 has 13 amino acids. The CDR3 nucleotides are TGTGCCAGCGACAAAAAACCCACCGGGGAGCTGTTTTTT. Its protein is CASDKKPTGELFF.

This clonotype was recorded many times. The rearrangement links TRBV5-1 to TRBJ1-6, with D perhaps matching TRBD1 (5 bases). The germline V gene has CDR1 SGHRS and CDR2 YFSETQ. Trimming removed 4 bases from V and 7 bases from J, with 12 bases in between. This CDR3 region has 14 residues. Here the CDR3 reads CASSPGLTNSPLHF. The CDR3, as DNA: TGCGCCAGCAGCCCGGGACTGACGAATTCACCCCTCCACTTT.

This clonotype was observed many times. The chain is built from TRBV12-3 or TRBV12-4 and TRBJ1-5; 8 nucleotides agree with TRBD1. V shed 3 bases and J 2 bases; nucleotides not matched to a gene: 9. The CDR3 runs to 17 residues. CDR3 in amino acids: CASSFTGTGSGNQPQHF. The CDR3 nucleotides read TGTGCCAGCAGTTTTACGGGGACAGGTTCGGGCAATCAGCCCCAGCATTTT.

The V gene is TRBV13, the J gene TRBJ2-3; TRBD2 matches 8 bases. V lost 3 bases, J lost 4 bases, and 6 bases stayed unmatched. The CDR3 contains 15 residues. Germline CDR1 is PRHDT and CDR2 is FYEKMQ (reference sequence). The CDR3: CASSLKAGEADTQYF. CDR3 in DNA: TGTGCCAGCAGCTTGAAAGCGGGAGAGGCAGATACGCAGTATTTT.

This clonotype was seen a handful of times. This chain uses TRBV24-1 with TRBJ2-1; TRBD1 agrees at 7 bases. Trimming took 4 bases from V and 13 from J; bases not matched to a gene: 9. Germline V lookup: CDR1 KGHDR, CDR2 SFDVKD. This CDR3 has 13 amino acids. The CDR3 region has the DNA TGTGCCACCAGTGAACCGGGACAGACGTCCCAGTTCTTC. It encodes CATSEPGQTSQFF.

This clonotype came up many times. The gene calls are TRBV28 and TRBJ2-1; TRBD1 is a possible D gene (5 bases). With 1 base removed from V and 15 bases from J, the gap between germline ends came to 28 bases. The CDR3 is 17 residues long. The germline CDR1 and CDR2 sequences are MDHEN and SYDVKM. For the CDR3, the DNA is TGTGCCAGCAGTTTATTTCGTTTCGGCAGGGTGGAAGAGGATGCGTTCTTC. Its translation is CASSLFRFGRVEEDAFF.

This clonotype was counted many times. The chain couples TRBV6-2 or TRBV6-3 to TRBJ1-1, with D uncertain. Germline V CDR1 and CDR2: MNHEY, SVGEGT. There are 13 residues in the CDR3. V was pared by 3 bases and J by 1 base, with 6 bases between. CDR3 loop: CASSYAENTEAFF. CDR3 DNA sequence: TGTGCCAGCAGTTATGCGGAGAACACTGAAGCTTTCTTT.